This passage covers 17 T cell receptor beta chains from one sample sequenced in a study of CD8 T cells in Susac syndrome. Random hexamers were used to reverse transcribe the RNA input (roughly 0.5 to 1 ug). TCRdb re-derived calls from the immunoSEQ multiplex PCR reads in MiXCR, one entry per CDR3 protein. The sample yields around 110,000 distinct CDR3 sequences, around 96% seen once. Sequencing was done on a sample of CD4+ T cells from PBMCs. Receptor source: a human donor with Susac syndrome.

The gene calls are TRBV5-6 and TRBJ2-2; TRBD1 aligns across 10 bases. The CDR3 covers 15 residues. Trimming took 3 bases from V and 5 from J; bases not matched to a gene: 4. CDR1 and CDR2 (germline): SGHDT, YYEEEE. The DNA for the CDR3 is TGTGCCAGCAGCTCCGACAGGGGGCGGACCGGGGAGCTGTTTTTT. Translation gives CASSSDRGRTGELFF. The full variable domain, its missing parts supplied by reference TRBV5-6 and TRBJ2-2, is DAGVTQSPTHLIKTRGQQVTLRCSPKSGHDTVSWYQQALGQGPQFIFQYYEEEERQRGNFPDRFSGHQFPNYSSELNVNALLLGDSALYLCASSSDRGRTGELFFGEGSRLTVL.

The J gene is TRBJ2-7, the V gene TRBV11-2; D is unclear. Germline V CDR1 and CDR2: SGHAT, FQNNGV. The CDR3 is made up of 14 amino acids. Trimming removed 3 bases from V and 2 bases from J, with 11 bases in between. The CDR3 DNA reads as TGTGCCAGCAGCTTGGCGCAGCCCGCCTACGAGCAGTACTTC. Amino acids: CASSLAQPAYEQYF.

V gene TRBV20-1 combines with J gene TRBJ2-1, with D tentatively TRBD2 (6 bases). Germline assignment: CDR1 DFQATT and CDR2 SNEGSKA (reference sequence). The CDR3 covers 14 residues. The V end was cut by 6 bases, the J end by 0 bases, with 12 bases between. CDR3 DNA: TGCAGTGCCATCGGAGGGGCCTCCTACAATGAGCAGTTCTTC. Encoded protein: CSAIGGASYNEQFF.

The V and J genes are TRBV18 and TRBJ2-7, with TRBD2 as a possible D gene (5 bases). The germline gives CDR1 KGHSH, CDR2 LQKENI. This CDR3 spans 13 amino acids. Trimming took 3 bases from V and 2 from J, leaving 8 bases between them. Written as DNA, the CDR3 is TGTGCCAGCTCACCCGGCGGGCCCTACGAGCAGTACTTC. Translating gives CASSPGGPYEQYF. Combining the CDR3 with reference TRBV18 and TRBJ2-7 gives the whole variable domain NAGVMQNPRHLVRRRGQEARLRCSPMKGHSHVYWYRQLPEEGLKFMVYLQKENIIDESGMPKERFSAEFPKEGPSILRIQQVVRGDSAAYFCASSPGGPYEQYFGPGTRLTVT.

The chain couples TRBV4-3 to TRBJ2-3; a possible D gene is TRBD2 (5 bases). Trimming stripped 4 bases from V and 5 bases from J, with 10 bases between. The CDR3 loop spans 13 amino acids. Per the germline V gene, CDR1 is LGHNA and CDR2 is YSLEER. CDR3 DNA: TGCGCCAGCAGCCCGGGGTTGAGAGATACGCAGTATTTT. It encodes CASSPGLRDTQYF.

J is TRBJ1-1 and V is TRBV5-4; D is undetermined. Trimming stripped 2 bases from V and 0 bases from J, with 17 bases between. The CDR3 is 17 residues long. The V gene's germline CDR1 is SGHNT and CDR2 YYREEE (reference sequence). The CDR3 spells CASSFMGRAQMNTEAFF. The CDR3, as DNA: TGTGCCAGCAGCTTCATGGGCCGAGCTCAAATGAACACTGAAGCTTTCTTT.

V gene TRBV6-5 combines with J gene TRBJ1-5; 10 bases map to TRBD1. This CDR3 region has 14 residues. CDR1 is MNHEY and CDR2 is SVGAGI in the germline V gene. The V segment lost 7 bases and the J segment 4 bases; nucleotides outside the gene matches: 4. The DNA of the CDR3 is TGTGCCAGCAAAGGGACAGGGGAAAATCAGCCCCAGCATTTT. This encodes CASKGTGENQPQHF.

The J gene is TRBJ1-5, the V gene TRBV2; D gene ambiguous. Looked up from germline, CDR1 is SNHLY and CDR2 is FYNNEI. CDR3 length equals 14 residues. The V and J ends lost 5 bases and 6 bases respectively, with 14 bases between them. The CDR3 DNA reads TGTGCCAGCAGTAAGAACACCATGGGTCAGCCCCAGCATTTT. Protein product: CASSKNTMGQPQHF.

CDR3 in amino acids: CASSPMQGNTEAFF. The CDR3 nucleotides read TGTGCCAGCTCACCAATGCAGGGGAACACTGAAGCTTTCTTT. This chain connects TRBV18 to TRBJ1-1; maybe TRBD1 (5 bases). V was shortened by 2 bases and J by 1 base, with 8 bases between the two germline ends. Per germline, CDR1 KGHSH and CDR2 LQKENI. CDR3 length: 14 amino acids.

The CDR3 reads CASSRDSGNTIYF. The CDR3 DNA reads as TGTGCCAGCAGCCGAGACTCTGGAAACACCATATATTTT. The rearrangement links TRBV6-5 to TRBJ1-3; D gene unclear. The V end lost 6 bases, the J end lost 0 bases, and 6 bases lay between the germline ends. Germline CDR1 is MNHEY and CDR2 is SVGAGI. There are 13 residues in the CDR3.

J is TRBJ2-1 and V is TRBV24-1, with D perhaps TRBD1 or TRBD2 (5 bases each). From germline, CDR1 is KGHDR and CDR2 SFDVKD. V lost 3 bases and J lost 7, with 15 bases in between. The CDR3 spans 15 residues. CDR3 amino acids: CATSDTYGTQNEQFF. CDR3 sequence (DNA): TGTGCCACCAGTGATACCTATGGGACCCAGAATGAGCAGTTCTTC.

This clonotype was seen only once. The chain uses TRBV12-3 or TRBV12-4 and TRBJ1-2; possible D gene TRBD1, 6 bases. V was shortened by 6 bases and J by 4 bases, with 12 bases between the two germline ends. This CDR3 contains 13 residues. In DNA form, the CDR3 reads TGTGCCAGCAGAAGGGGGTTGGCCTATGGCTACACCTTC. Translated: CASRRGLAYGYTF.

The chain recombines TRBV19 with TRBJ1-1, with D perhaps matching TRBD1 (6 bases). Germline V CDR1 and CDR2: LNHDA, SQIVND (reference sequence). The CDR3 has 12 residues. V shed 5 bases and J shed 12 bases, with 16 bases lying between them. DNA of the CDR3: TGTGCCAGTAGTCCACGAGAGGGGGAGACTTTCTTT. Protein sequence: CASSPREGETFF.

The count of this clonotype is one. The chain joins TRBV2 to TRBJ1-5; 7 bases fit TRBD1. CDR1 SNHLY and CDR2 FYNNEI come from the germline V gene. There are 17 residues in the CDR3. Germline trimming cut 6 bases from V and 5 bases from J; bases unmatched to any gene: 16. The CDR3 loop is CASSRNRGLTEHQPQHF. In nucleotides, the CDR3 is TGTGCCAGCAGCCGAAACAGGGGCTTAACGGAGCATCAGCCCCAGCATTTT.

The chain combines TRBV29-1 with TRBJ2-4; perhaps TRBD2 as D (5 bases). Germline V CDR1 and CDR2: SQVTM, ANQGSEA. The CDR3 sequence is 12 residues long. V was clipped by 6 bases and J by 3 bases, with 9 bases between them. The CDR3 region has the DNA TGCAGCGTGCTCCGGGGCAAAAACATTCAGTACTTC. Residues: CSVLRGKNIQYF.

The chain has TRBV4-3 and TRBJ1-1; D is perhaps TRBD1 (5 bases). The CDR3 is 16 residues long. V was cut by 0 bases and J by 3 bases, with 14 bases left in between. Germline CDR1 is LGHNA and CDR2 is YSLEER. This CDR3 is CASSQEGALGDTEAFF. For the CDR3, the DNA is TGCGCCAGCAGCCAAGAAGGGGCCCTGGGGGACACTGAAGCTTTCTTT.

The rearrangement uses TRBV5-4 and TRBJ2-5; either TRBD1 or TRBD2 may fit D (5 bases each). Trimming pared 3 bases from V and 0 bases from J, leaving 15 bases between. CDR3 length equals 16 residues. Per the germline V gene, CDR1 is SGHNT and CDR2 is YYREEE (reference sequence). The CDR3 spells CASSSPGTQNQETQYF. As DNA, the CDR3 is TGTGCCAGCAGCTCTCCCGGGACGCAGAACCAAGAGACCCAGTACTTC.